This T cell receptor beta chain emerged from a study of blood T cell repertoires in COVID-19. Germline V lookup: CDR1 LNHDA, CDR2 SQIVND (reference sequence). The CDR3 spans 17 residues. J was trimmed by 4 bases and V by 4 bases; bases with no gene match: 13. Per the study methods: For nucleated cells, counts were estimated from reference gene primer amplification. The protocol was immunoSEQ multiplex PCR, while the TCRdb copy is restricted to in-frame clones and leaves out a portion. V, J and clone size reflect that table, while D and trimming were determined from the DNA. The repertoire includes over 250,000 clones, more than 85% of them detected once, and under 3% sits in the top ten.

Sequenced material: peripheral blood. The rearrangement uses TRBV19 and TRBJ1-5, with 7 bases matching TRBD1. The receptor's source is a person aged 18-35 years with COVID-19, enrolled during active disease. The CDR3 DNA reads as TGTGCCAGTAGTACTAACCCCGGGACAGATTTTAATCAGCCCCAGCATTTT. It translates to CASSTNPGTDFNQPQHF.